This T cell receptor (beta chain) was obtained from a study of T cell responses to AZD1222 COVID-19 vaccine. In germline, CDR1 is SGHVS, CDR2 FQNEAQ. V gave up 3 bases and J gave up 7 bases, with 13 bases separating them. The length of the CDR3 is 14 residues. As concerns this clone: The antigen is unknown.

The method was immunoSEQ multiplex PCR; TCRdb's version includes in-frame clones alone and lacks a portion of them. The table lists some 80,000 clones, approximately 90% of them singletons. Study conclusions and caveats: Among vaccine-associated CD4 TCRs, coverage spanned spike, with dominance at 160-218 and 743-854. Researchers took repertoire samples only after the peak T cell response had come. Baseline testing showed seropositivity in only six or seven AZD1222 recipients.

The V gene is TRBV7-8, the J gene TRBJ1-5, with D perhaps TRBD1 (6 bases). This TCR came from an adult in good health. The source material was peripheral blood, sampled on day 0 of AZD1222 vaccination. The CDR3 loop reads CASSLGRGVQPQHF. The CDR3 DNA reads as TGTGCCAGCAGCTTGGGCAGGGGAGTCCAGCCCCAGCATTTT.